These T cell receptor beta chains were read from a single sample in a study of CXCR3-negative and CXCR3-positive naive CD8 T cells. TCRdb reprocessed the 5' RACE reads; each CDR3 protein has one entry and no DNA is given. The table counts about 85,000 distinct CDR3 sequences; around 0.82% lies in the top ten. The sample comprised naive CXCR3+ CD8+ T cells from blood. The receptors originated from a human donor in good health. Some clones in this sample may be carry-over from other donors' samples. CDR3s include the opening cysteine and the closing phenylalanine or tryptophan.

V gene	J gene	CDR3 protein
TRBV4-1	TRBJ2-5	CASSQEGVDQETQYF
TRBV28	TRBJ2-7	CASTGTGFAYEQYF
TRBV30	TRBJ2-5	CAWSAATGEETQYF
TRBV4-1	TRBJ2-7	CASSLTLAGGGSEQYF
TRBV19	TRBJ1-1	CASSMRPYTEAFF
TRBV4-1	TRBJ2-2	CASSLSAGSGDTGKLFF
TRBV27	TRBJ1-5	CASSLDRGTQPQHF
TRBV7-9	TRBJ2-1	CASSLRTAFFNEQLF
TRBV6-2/TRBV6-3	TRBJ2-2	CASSPALDTGELFF
TRBV3-1	TRBJ2-2	CASSQDHYTGELFF
TRBV30	TRBJ1-2	CAWSPGQGNGYTF
TRBV20-1	TRBJ1-2	CSARAGSNYGYTF
TRBV29-1	TRBJ2-3	CSVVWGRVTDTQYF
TRBV27	TRBJ2-3	CASSSESDFTDTQYF
TRBV29-1	TRBJ2-1	CSVELLGQGYNEQLF
TRBV7-6	TRBJ2-7	CASSLEWTGGYEQYF
TRBV4-2	TRBJ2-7	CASSQDQGLTYEQYF
TRBV19	TRBJ2-1	CASSIGLGLAGDIYNEQFF
TRBV29-1	TRBJ1-1	CSVDRTGEDTEAFF
TRBV27	TRBJ2-7	CASSAGTSGYEQYF
TRBV12-3/TRBV12-4	TRBJ2-2	CASSFPSLAGGAGELFF
TRBV4-1	TRBJ2-5	CASSQGGETQYF
TRBV28	TRBJ2-7	CASSSPPTGPSSYEQYF
TRBV5-1	TRBJ2-2	CASRPNTGELFF
TRBV24-1	TRBJ2-6	CATSDIGDKSSGANVLTF
TRBV29-1	TRBJ2-1	CSVPGTSGIEQFF
TRBV29-1	TRBJ1-6	CSAQGASNSPLHF
TRBV28	TRBJ2-3	CASSGDRALDTQYF
TRBV28	TRBJ1-3	CASSPTAYTIYF
TRBV9	TRBJ1-1	CASSFSSGGRGSGNTEAFF
TRBV20-1	TRBJ2-7	CSAINNQNTYEQYF
TRBV6-1	TRBJ1-1	CASRDRLWGMNTEAFF
TRBV12-3/TRBV12-4	TRBJ1-1	CASNINRLGGPDFF
TRBV28	TRBJ2-7	CAISDSPNSYEQYF
TRBV6-6	TRBJ1-5	CASSYVVRLSEDQPQHF
TRBV9	TRBJ2-7	CASSRTGERVRPYEQYF
TRBV5-1	TRBJ1-2	CASSPSGGVVWGYTF
TRBV29-1	TRBJ2-7	CSALDRGAYEQYF
TRBV10-3	TRBJ2-3	CAISRDGLTDTQYF
TRBV29-1	TRBJ1-2	CSVEVEYGYTF
TRBV6-6	TRBJ2-2	CASSLQTWELFF
TRBV7-8	TRBJ2-1	CASSSTPAGHEQFF
TRBV7-6	TRBJ2-2	CASSDAGPGELFF
TRBV5-8	TRBJ1-1	CASSLAREQVISEAFF
TRBV20-1	TRBJ2-7	CSARDPRDVASYEQYF
TRBV28	TRBJ1-2	CASTHLFNRGLGYTF
TRBV9	TRBJ1-1	CASSGGGFTEAFF
TRBV28	TRBJ2-7	CASSSWISGTGEEQYF
TRBV29-1	TRBJ2-7	CSVERAYGEQYF
TRBV7-9	TRBJ2-1	CASSLLLKRVTDNEQFF
TRBV20-1	TRBJ2-2	CSARPTGDSAGELFF
TRBV3-1	TRBJ2-5	CASSPSGTQETQYF
TRBV14	TRBJ2-5	CASSRTSGGQETQYF
TRBV29-1	TRBJ2-3	CSVEEGSLLSDTQYF
TRBV7-7	TRBJ1-6	CASSPPRDRVHNSPLHF
TRBV28	TRBJ1-5	CASTRSGPQHF
TRBV2	TRBJ1-2	CASSAGTGNYGYTF